Detailed here is one T cell receptor (beta chain). This specimen belongs to a study of blood T cell repertoires in COVID-19. Overall study context: Samples came from the United States, Italy and Spain, spanning acute and convalescent COVID-19. The cDNA or gDNA used as material had been derived from T cells, B-cell-depleted T cells, or PBMCs.

Sequencing was performed with immunoSEQ multiplex PCR; in TCRdb, only in-frame clones are kept and a portion is missing. The sample lists 650,000 to 800,000 clones; 85% to 90% were seen once. CDR3 length equals 13 residues. Germline assignment: CDR1 MNHEY and CDR2 SVGAGI. V lost 0 bases to trimming and J lost 7 bases, with 8 bases between them. The chain uses TRBV6-5 and TRBJ2-3; unclear D gene. The sequence derives from a woman between 18 and 29 years old with acute or convalescent COVID-19. Sequencing was done on a sample of peripheral blood. The DNA of the CDR3 is TGTGCCAGCAGTTACTCTACTACTTATACGCAGTATTTT. It codes for CASSYSTTYTQYF.